The sequence of this T cell receptor (beta chain) was determined in a study of OX40 agonist ivuxolimab in advanced cancers. Study as a whole: Every 2 weeks, patients received ivuxolimab intravenously, dosed at 0.01 to 10 mg/kg. Patients treated during dose escalation were battling hepatocellular carcinoma, melanoma, renal cell or head and neck cancer. Whole-study findings and limits: Specificity for antigen went undetermined in the expanded peripheral T cells.

To note about this clone: What it binds is unknown.

V lost 5 bases to trimming and J lost 3 bases; unmatched junction nucleotides: 9. CDR1 is SGHNT and CDR2 is YENEEA in the germline V gene. This CDR3 is 18 amino acids long. Libraries were prepared by immunoSEQ multiplex PCR; TCRdb keeps only in-frame clonotypes and omits some of them. The sample includes approximately 81,000 clones, approximately 90% seen only once; the top ten take 0.85% to 1%. This chain connects TRBV11-3 to TRBJ2-1, with 14 bases matching TRBD2. This receptor was obtained from an adult with an advanced solid tumor such as melanoma, head and neck, liver or kidney cancer. The source was CD4+ or CD8+ T cells sorted from blood, collected in a trial of the OX40 agonist ivuxolimab. CDR3 sequence reads: CASSPGTSGSRNYNEQFF. As DNA, the CDR3 is TGTGCCAGCAGCCCCGGGACTAGCGGGAGTCGCAACTACAATGAGCAGTTCTTC. Combining the CDR3 with reference TRBV11-3 and TRBJ2-1 gives the whole variable domain EAGVVQSPRYKIIEKKQPVAFWCNPISGHNTLYWYLQNLGQGPELLIRYENEEAVDDSQLPKDRFSAERLKGVDSTLKIQPAELGDSAVYLCASSPGTSGSRNYNEQFFGPGTRLTVL.